One sample yielded the 7 T cell receptor beta chains listed below, sequenced in a study of T-cell memory formation after mild COVID-19. MiXCR, run by TCRdb on the 5' RACE reads, gives a single entry per CDR3 protein. The table includes approximately 340,000 distinct CDR3 sequences, more than 15% detected once. Sequences were obtained from PBMCs or a T cell subset sorted from them (not recorded which). Source of these receptors: a young man who had mild COVID-19 (a few samples of this study predate the infection). Cell type and time point are not known.

The rearrangement joins TRBV5-5 to TRBJ1-2; D might be TRBD1 (5 bases). Germline V lookup: CDR1 SGHKS, CDR2 YYEKEE (reference sequence). Trimming cost V 4 bases and J 7 bases, with 14 bases left between them. The CDR3 has 13 amino acids. The CDR3 DNA is TGTGCCAGCAGCCTTCTTAGGGGCTCTGGCTACACCTTC. Translated: CASSLLRGSGYTF.

This chain joins TRBV24-1 and TRBJ1-2; D unclear. V dropped 1 base and J dropped 6 bases, with 8 bases sitting between them. The CDR3 extends over 13 amino acids. Looked up from germline, CDR1 is KGHDR and CDR2 is SFDVKD. The CDR3 sequence: CATSDFLGNGYTF. In nucleotides, the CDR3 is TGTGCCACCAGTGATTTCTTGGGTAATGGCTACACCTTC.

In this sample, this clonotype turned up many times. The chain couples TRBV7-9 to TRBJ2-3; the D gene is possibly TRBD2 (6 bases). The CDR3 has 14 residues. Germline CDR1 and CDR2: SEHNR and FQNEAQ (reference sequence). The V and J ends lost 5 bases and 0 bases respectively, with 9 bases between them. In nucleotides, the CDR3 is TGTGCCAGCAGCGGGCGGGGTAGCACAGATACGCAGTATTTT. It yields the protein CASSGRGSTDTQYF.

This clonotype was counted at least ten times. The rearrangement links TRBV6-4 to TRBJ2-3; tentatively, D is TRBD1 or TRBD2 (7 bases each). The CDR3 covers 15 residues. The V end was cut by 4 bases, the J end by 3 bases, with 14 bases between. In germline, CDR1 is MRHNA, CDR2 SNTAGT. The CDR3 sequence: CASSARGGSTDTQYF. CDR3 bases: TGTGCCAGCAGTGCCAGGGGGGGCTCGACAGATACGCAGTATTTT.

J is TRBJ1-1 and V is TRBV29-1; no clear D. The ends were cut back, 4 bases at V and 3 bases at J, with 24 bases in the middle. The CDR3 is 17 amino acids. Germline CDR1 reads SQVTM; CDR2 reads ANQGSEA. The CDR3 region has the DNA TGCAGCGTTGGGTCATCGACGGGCGTTTTGCCTTACACTGAAGCTTTCTTT. The encoded protein is CSVGSSTGVLPYTEAFF.

In this sample, this clonotype turned up a few times. The genes are TRBV7-3 and TRBJ2-3; TRBD2 matches 9 bases. The junction had 5 bases not matched to a gene; V was cut back by 3 bases and J by 7 bases. The CDR3 extends over 14 amino acids. Per the germline V gene, CDR1 is SGHTA and CDR2 is FQGTGA. In nucleotides, the CDR3 is TGTGCCAGCAGCTTGGGACTAGCAGCGAATACGCAGTATTTT. It encodes CASSLGLAANTQYF.

V gene TRBV11-2 combines with J gene TRBJ1-4, with unresolved D. There are 12 residues in the CDR3. Germline CDR1 and CDR2: SGHAT and FQNNGV. V lost 3 bases, J lost 8 bases, and 7 bases lay in between. CDR3 sequence reads: CASSFLREKLFF. The CDR3 DNA is TGTGCCAGCAGCTTCCTCCGAGAAAAACTGTTTTTT.